This entry lists 27 T cell receptor beta chains sequenced from one sample in a study of blood T cell repertoires in COVID-19 (dated by TCRdb to between 2020 and 2021). The library was built by means of the immunoSEQ multiplex PCR assay. This is the immuneACCESS table as TCRdb keeps it, with only in-frame sequences that have V and J called. A part of the clones is gone; compared with another copy, unresolved V genes explain less than half, and the rest is unexplained. The sample table shows around 270,000 clones, and around 89% are seen once. The leading ten clones occupy about 4.2% of the sample. Sequences were obtained from peripheral blood. The receptors originated from a man between 40 and 49 years old with acute or convalescent COVID-19.

Comments on this clone: A junction boundary mismatches the germline segment, possibly from a read error. The V gene is TRBV5-1, the J gene TRBJ1-1; D is possibly TRBD1 (5 bases). Germline V CDR1 and CDR2: SGHRS, YFSETQ. This CDR3 comprises 15 residues. CDR3 nucleotide sequence: TGCGCCAGCAGCTCGGTACCTGGAGCGCTCAGGGAAGGTTTCTTT. Translation: CASSSVPGALREGFF.

The chain links TRBV6-1 to TRBJ2-4; possibly TRBD2 for D (6 bases). The ends were cut back, 3 bases at V and 1 base at J, with 16 bases in the middle. Looked up from germline, CDR1 is MNHNS and CDR2 is SASEGT. The CDR3 totals 17 residues. The CDR3 region has the DNA TGTGCCAGCAGTGATACTTGGGGAGGTAGCGCCAAAAACATTCAGTACTTC. Translation gives CASSDTWGGSAKNIQYF.

The chain combines TRBV18 with TRBJ2-3, with D possibly TRBD1 on 6 matching bases. There are 16 residues in the CDR3. V lost 6 bases, J lost 2 bases, and 18 bases lay in between. From germline, CDR1 is KGHSH and CDR2 LQKENI. The CDR3 reads CASSPTRGIDTDTQYF. CDR3 in DNA: TGTGCCAGCTCGCCAACTAGGGGGATCGACACAGATACGCAGTATTTT.

The chain uses TRBV11-2 and TRBJ1-2; D possibly corresponds to TRBD1 (6 bases). The CDR3 spans 13 residues. V lost 3 bases, J lost 7 bases, and 12 bases lay in between. The germline V gene has CDR1 SGHAT and CDR2 FQNNGV. This CDR3 reads CASSFRGARGYTF. The CDR3 region has the DNA TGTGCCAGCAGCTTCCGGGGGGCGCGTGGCTACACCTTC.

The chain uses TRBV5-1 and TRBJ2-7; D is unclear. Trimming removed 4 bases from V and 0 bases from J, with 8 bases in between. The CDR3 is 13 amino acids. From germline, CDR1 is SGHRS and CDR2 YFSETQ. CDR3 sequence (DNA): TGCGCCAGCAGCGCGAGGTTCTCCTACGAGCAGTACTTC. Translated: CASSARFSYEQYF.

This rearrangement joins TRBV6-5 to TRBJ2-5, with D maybe TRBD2 (6 bases). Germline V gene lookup returns CDR1 MNHEY and CDR2 SVGAGI. V shed 8 bases and J shed 2 bases, with 12 bases lying between them. The CDR3 extends over 13 amino acids. The CDR3 sequence is CASEGTWQETQYF. The CDR3 DNA follows: TGTGCCAGCGAGGGGACTTGGCAAGAGACCCAGTACTTC.

The chain employs TRBV5-1 and TRBJ2-5; 7 positions match TRBD1. CDR1 is SGHRS, CDR2 YFSETQ, per germline. The length of the CDR3 is 15 residues. The junction had 7 bases not matched to a gene; V was cut back by 0 bases and J by 5 bases. CDR3 bases: TGCGCCAGCAGCTTGGGGACAACAGGGGCCGAGACCCAGTACTTC. Amino acid sequence: CASSLGTTGAETQYF.

The gene calls are TRBV5-1 and TRBJ2-1; weak D call: TRBD2 (6 bases). Germline V gene lookup returns CDR1 SGHRS and CDR2 YFSETQ. V was trimmed by 7 bases and J by 0 bases, leaving 14 bases between them. The CDR3 extends over 15 amino acids. The DNA for the CDR3 is TGCGCCAGCTTGCGGGGTCCTGGCTCCTACAATGAGCAGTTCTTC. Its translation: CASLRGPGSYNEQFF.

This chain links TRBV25-1 with TRBJ2-1, with D hard to call. V lost 3 bases and J 7 bases, leaving 10 bases between the germline ends. Germline CDR1 and CDR2: MGHDK and SYGVNS. The CDR3 is made up of 13 amino acids. The CDR3 here is CASSDWLANEQFF. The DNA for the CDR3 is TGTGCCAGCAGTGATTGGTTAGCTAATGAGCAGTTCTTC. Full variable domain (remainder filled in from reference TRBV25-1 and TRBJ2-1): EADIYQTPRYLVIGTGKKITLECSQTMGHDKMYWYQQDPGMELHLIHYSYGVNSTEKGDLSSESTVSRIRTEHFPLTLESARPSHTSQYLCASSDWLANEQFFGPGTRLTVL.

This chain uses TRBV29-1 with TRBJ1-1, with D possibly matching TRBD1 (6 bases). The CDR3 runs 12 residues. The ends were cut back, 7 bases at V and 10 bases at J, with 19 bases in the middle. Germline V CDR1 and CDR2: SQVTM, ANQGSEA. CDR3 in DNA: TGCAGCGGGAATGAGGTGGGGACAAGAGCTTTCTTT. It is translated as CSGNEVGTRAFF.

The chain links TRBV5-6 to TRBJ2-7; D remains ambiguous. CDR1 is SGHDT and CDR2 is YYEEEE in the germline V gene. The CDR3 runs 16 residues. With 0 bases removed from V and 0 bases from J, the gap between germline ends came to 13 bases. The CDR3: CASSLGHLLPSYEQYF. CDR3 bases: TGTGCCAGCAGCTTGGGGCATCTCTTACCCTCCTACGAGCAGTACTTC.

This clone was detected only a few times. The rearrangement uses TRBV28 and TRBJ1-2; D gene unclear. V was shortened by 1 base and J by 4 bases, with 10 bases between the two germline ends. This CDR3 region has 14 residues. Per the germline V gene, CDR1 is MDHEN and CDR2 is SYDVKM. DNA of the CDR3: TGTGCCAGCAGTTTATTGTACAGATTCTATGGCTACACCTTC. This codes for CASSLLYRFYGYTF.

This chain joins TRBV9 and TRBJ1-2; 9 nucleotides agree with TRBD1. The CDR3 has 15 residues. From germline, CDR1 is SGDLS and CDR2 YYNGEE. The junction had 7 bases not matched to a gene; V was cut back by 0 bases and J by 7 bases. The CDR3 nucleotides are TGTGCCAGCAGCGTAGAAGGACAGGGGCGGGGTGGCTACACCTTC. Translation gives CASSVEGQGRGGYTF.

The rearrangement uses TRBV4-2 and TRBJ1-6; D not resolved. Germline V gene lookup returns CDR1 LGHNA and CDR2 YNFKEQ. The V gene lost 3 bases and the J gene lost 4 bases, with 13 bases spanning the gap. The CDR3 extends over 16 amino acids. The CDR3 region has the DNA TGTGCCAGCAGCCAGCCTGGTAGAGGATATAATTCACCCCTCCACTTT. Encoded protein: CASSQPGRGYNSPLHF.

This clone was recorded once. The chain is built from TRBV25-1 and TRBJ2-3, with 13 bases matching TRBD2. The CDR3 is 17 residues long. Per the germline V gene, CDR1 is MGHDK and CDR2 is SYGVNS. V lost 8 bases, J lost 2 bases, and 10 bases stayed unmatched. The CDR3 coding sequence is TGTGCCAGCCGCCGACTAGCGGGGGGACCTTTCACAGATACGCAGTATTTT. It translates to CASRRLAGGPFTDTQYF.

This chain links TRBV5-1 with TRBJ1-1; possible D gene TRBD1, 6 bases. This CDR3 contains 16 residues. Trimming removed 4 bases at V and 1 base at J, with 17 bases between. CDR1 is SGHRS and CDR2 is YFSETQ in the germline V gene. The CDR3 region has the DNA TGCGCCAGCAGCCCTGGGGCGGGGGGGGCGAACACTGAAGCTTTCTTT. This codes for CASSPGAGGANTEAFF.

This chain joins TRBV11-3 and TRBJ1-2; the D is unclear. CDR1 is SGHNT, CDR2 YENEEA, per germline. Trimming stripped 8 bases from V and 0 bases from J, with 13 bases between. CDR3 length equals 14 residues. CDR3 sequence (DNA): TGTGCCAGCGAGAACGAAACTACTAACTATGGCTACACCTTC. It translates to CASENETTNYGYTF.

In the case of this clone: A junction boundary mismatches the germline segment, possibly from a read error. The chain is built from TRBV5-4 and TRBJ2-1; 11 bases match TRBD2. Germline assignment: CDR1 SGHNT and CDR2 YYREEE (reference sequence). The CDR3 extends over 16 amino acids. The CDR3 DNA sequence: TGTGCCAGCAGTTTGGCCGGGACTAGCGGCTACAATGAGCAGTTCTTC. Its translation is CASSLAGTSGYNEQFF.

Comment on this clone: The same CDR3 is also encoded by other DNA sequences in this sample. This chain links TRBV6-5 with TRBJ1-2, with a possible D match to TRBD1 (6 bases). CDR3 size: 13 residues. V dropped 5 bases and J dropped 5 bases, with 12 bases sitting between them. The germline CDR1 and CDR2 sequences are MNHEY and SVGAGI. The CDR3 here is CASSRTGSYGYTF. DNA for the CDR3: TGTGCCAGCAGTCGTACAGGGAGTTATGGCTACACCTTC.

The chain combines TRBV6-5 with TRBJ1-4, with D tentatively TRBD1 (5 bases). The V end lost 7 bases, the J end lost 5 bases, and 17 bases lay between the germline ends. CDR1 MNHEY and CDR2 SVGAGI come from the germline V gene. The CDR3 has 15 amino acids. The CDR3 region has the DNA TGTGCCAGCACCTTTGGCGCAGGGAGGAATGAAAAACTGTTTTTT. Amino acids: CASTFGAGRNEKLFF.

The J gene is TRBJ1-2, the V gene TRBV9, with 10 bases fitting TRBD1. Germline assignment: CDR1 SGDLS and CDR2 YYNGEE. This CDR3 contains 14 residues. V was pared by 7 bases and J by 5 bases, with 8 bases of the junction left unmatched. The CDR3 loop reads CASGRQGAEYGYTF. The CDR3 nucleotides read TGTGCCAGCGGTCGACAGGGGGCGGAATATGGCTACACCTTC. The entire variable domain, with the rest obtained from reference TRBV9 and TRBJ1-2, is as follows: DSGVTQTPKHLITATGQRVTLRCSPRSGDLSVYWYQQSLDQGLQFLIQYYNGEERAKGNILERFSAQQFPDLHSELNLSSLELGDSALYFCASGRQGAEYGYTFGSGTRLTVV.

The CDR3 loop reads CASSGTGSGAFF. Written as DNA, the CDR3 is TGTGCCAGCAGTGGGACAGGGAGTGGAGCTTTCTTT. The chain has TRBV2 and TRBJ1-1, with 8 bases matching TRBD1. The germline CDR1 and CDR2 sequences are SNHLY and FYNNEI. V shed 4 bases, J shed 10 bases, and the junction held 5 bases outside the gene matches. The CDR3 totals 12 residues.

This sequence joins TRBV5-4 and TRBJ2-1; 8 bases line up with TRBD2. The J segment lost 5 bases and the V segment lost 0 bases, leaving 7 bases of the junction unmatched. The CDR3 has 16 residues. The germline V gene has CDR1 SGHNT and CDR2 YYREEE (reference sequence). The CDR3 spells CASSLAGRGANNEQFF. CDR3 sequence (DNA): TGTGCCAGCAGCTTGGCCGGGCGGGGGGCCAACAATGAGCAGTTCTTC.

The rearrangement uses TRBV18 and TRBJ2-1; 8 nucleotides agree with TRBD1. Germline CDR1 KGHSH, CDR2 LQKENI. The ends lost 0 bases at V and 8 bases at J; junction bases unmatched: 6. The CDR3 contains 15 residues. CDR3 region: CASSPPSIQGDEQFF. CDR3 DNA: TGTGCCAGCTCACCACCATCCATACAGGGGGATGAGCAGTTCTTC.

V gene TRBV12-5 combines with J gene TRBJ1-5; D not certain. Trimming left V 3 bases short and J 7 bases short, with 16 bases between. The germline gives CDR1 LGHNT, CDR2 FRNRAP. The length of the CDR3 is 15 residues. The CDR3 coding sequence is TGTGCTAGTGGTTTAGAGGGAATAAGGGAGCAGCCCCAGCATTTT. Residues: CASGLEGIREQPQHF.

This rearrangement joins TRBV24-1 to TRBJ2-7, with TRBD2 identical over 7 bases. Germline V gives CDR1 KGHDR, CDR2 SFDVKD. This CDR3 comprises 13 residues. The trim removed 9 bases at V and 4 bases at J, leaving 8 bases unmatched. CDR3 amino acids: CATAGVSGYEQYF. The CDR3 region has the DNA TGTGCCACCGCGGGGGTTAGCGGTTACGAGCAGTACTTC.

The gene calls are TRBV19 and TRBJ1-5; tentative D call: TRBD1 (5 bases). This CDR3 has 16 residues. Deletions cut 1 base from V and 2 bases from J, with 12 bases between. In germline, CDR1 is LNHDA, CDR2 SQIVND (reference sequence). CDR3 sequence (DNA): TGTGCCAGTAGTATAGGGGGCGACGGAGGCAATCAGCCCCAGCATTTT. Protein: CASSIGGDGGNQPQHF. Looking up the rest from reference TRBV19 and TRBJ1-5 gives the full variable domain: DGGITQSPKYLFRKEGQNVTLSCEQNLNHDAMYWYRQDPGQGLRLIYYSQIVNDFQKGDIAEGYSVSREKKESFPLTVTSAQKNPTAFYLCASSIGGDGGNQPQHFGDGTRLSIL.